The 19 T cell receptor beta chains below all came from one sample that was sequenced in a study of control samples from healthy donors and cancer patients. Here immunoSEQ multiplex PCR was the method, and the copy in TCRdb shows in-frame clones only, minus some. The table has around 250,000 clones, roughly 82% seen once. Material: PBMCs. The receptors were gathered from a woman aged 55-69 years with lung cancer.

The chain recombines TRBV28 with TRBJ2-1; D ambiguous. The CDR3 has 16 residues. V lost 5 bases, J lost 0 bases, and 14 bases lay in between. Looked up from germline, CDR1 is MDHEN and CDR2 is SYDVKM. This CDR3 reads CASSRDPIGSYNEQFF. DNA of the CDR3: TGTGCCAGCAGTAGGGATCCAATCGGCTCCTACAATGAGCAGTTCTTC.

This chain links TRBV13 with TRBJ1-2, with 7 bases lining up with TRBD1. The CDR3 runs 14 residues. Germline lookup yields CDR1 PRHDT and CDR2 FYEKMQ (reference sequence). Trimming at V came to 4 bases and at J to 2 bases, leaving 4 bases not matched to a gene. The CDR3 nucleotides are TGTGCCAGCAGCTCGGGGACAGCAAACTATGGCTACACCTTC. Amino acid sequence: CASSSGTANYGYTF.

This clone was picked up a small number of times. The chain couples TRBV6-6 to TRBJ2-2; no clear D. The ends were cut back, 2 bases at V and 2 bases at J, with 0 bases in the middle. The CDR3 has 12 amino acids. Germline V CDR1 and CDR2: MNHNY, SVGAGI (reference sequence). This chain's CDR3 is CASSYNTGELFF. CDR3 DNA: TGTGCCAGCAGTTACAACACCGGGGAGCTGTTTTTT.

The V gene is TRBV3-1 (or the pseudogene TRBV3-2), the J gene TRBJ2-7, with a weak D call TRBD2 (5 bases). V was trimmed by 4 bases and J by 4 bases, leaving 17 bases between them. CDR3 length: 15 amino acids. Germline V gene sequence: CDR1 LGHDT, CDR2 YNNKEL (reference sequence). The CDR3 bases are TGTGCCAGCAGCCCCTGGCCGGCTAGCAAGTACGAGCAGTACTTC. Protein: CASSPWPASKYEQYF.

CDR3 DNA sequence: TGTGCCACCAGCAAAGACACCCTTGGCCAGTACTTC. This gives the protein CATSKDTLGQYF. The rearrangement links TRBV15 to TRBJ2-5; no definite D call. V was cut by 4 bases and J by 10 bases, with 13 bases left in between. The CDR3 has 12 amino acids. The germline V gene has CDR1 LNHNV and CDR2 YYDKDF (reference sequence).

The chain couples TRBV12-3 or TRBV12-4 to TRBJ2-3; no clear D gene. V was pared by 3 bases and J by 5 bases, with 9 bases between. This CDR3 contains 13 residues. The chain's CDR3 is CASSFASEDTQYF. The CDR3, as DNA: TGTGCCAGCAGTTTCGCCAGTGAAGATACGCAGTATTTT.

The chain couples TRBV6-6 to TRBJ1-6, with TRBD1 identical over 7 bases. Germline assignment: CDR1 MNHNY and CDR2 SVGAGI (reference sequence). V trimming: 2 bases; J trimming: 8 bases; junction bases outside the gene matches: 6. The CDR3 totals 15 residues. CDR3 residues: CASSYVQGMDSPLHF. As DNA, the CDR3 is TGTGCCAGCAGTTACGTACAGGGGATGGATTCACCCCTCCACTTT.

This clone was found once. The chain employs TRBV3-1 (or the pseudogene TRBV3-2) and TRBJ1-1, with TRBD1 as a possible D gene (5 bases). The V and J ends lost 0 bases and 5 bases respectively, with 10 bases between them. Germline CDR1 reads LGHDT; CDR2 reads YNNKEL (reference sequence). This CDR3 is 14 amino acids long. CDR3 region: CASSQDFRETEAFF. Written as DNA, the CDR3 is TGTGCCAGCAGCCAAGATTTCAGGGAGACTGAAGCTTTCTTT.

This clone was counted a single time. The V call is TRBV19, the J call TRBJ1-5; tentative D call: TRBD1 (6 bases). The V end was cut by 6 bases, the J end by 7 bases, with 19 bases between. The germline CDR1 and CDR2 sequences are LNHDA and SQIVND (reference sequence). CDR3 size: 15 residues. DNA for the CDR3: TGTGCCAGTAGGGACCTGGGGGCAGGGGCGCAGCCCCAGCATTTT. It is translated as CASRDLGAGAQPQHF.

This chain links TRBV7-9 with TRBJ1-4; 7 bases are shared with TRBD1. This CDR3 region has 15 residues. Looked up from germline, CDR1 is SEHNR and CDR2 is FQNEAQ (reference sequence). With V trimmed by 5 bases and J by 7 bases, 10 bases remained unmatched. CDR3 region: CASSERGQGGEKLFF. CDR3 bases: TGTGCCAGCAGCGAGAGGGGGCAGGGTGGTGAAAAACTGTTTTTT.

V gene TRBV6-5 combines with J gene TRBJ1-5; 9 bases fit TRBD1. The CDR3 consists of 14 residues. Germline V gene sequence: CDR1 MNHEY, CDR2 SVGAGI. Trimming took 7 bases from V and 6 from J; bases not matched to a gene: 7. The CDR3 loop is CASNLGQGSQPQHF. The CDR3 DNA reads as TGTGCCAGCAATCTTGGACAGGGGAGTCAGCCCCAGCATTTT.

This clone was recorded once. This sequence joins TRBV28 and TRBJ2-2; D not certain. CDR1 and CDR2 (germline): MDHEN, SYDVKM. The length of the CDR3 is 12 residues. Trimming shortened V by 7 bases and J by 1 base, and 4 bases separated the two germline ends. The CDR3 DNA is TGTGCCAGCAACGAGAACACCGGGGAGCTGTTTTTT. Its translation is CASNENTGELFF. The whole variable domain, remainder taken from reference TRBV28 and TRBJ2-2, is DVKVTQSSRYLVKRTGEKVFLECVQDMDHENMFWYRQDPGLGLRLIYFSYDVKMKEKGDIPEGYSVSREKKERFSLILESASTNQTSMYLCASNENTGELFFGEGSRLTVL.

The rearrangement uses TRBV14 and TRBJ2-6, with D possibly being TRBD2 (5 bases). The V and J ends lost 4 bases and 0 bases respectively, with 7 bases between them. This CDR3 has 15 amino acids. Looked up from germline, CDR1 is SGHDN and CDR2 is FVKESK. The CDR3, as DNA: TGTGCCAGCAGCCCCGCGGGCTCTGGGGCCAACGTCCTGACTTTC. Its protein is CASSPAGSGANVLTF.

The rearrangement joins TRBV5-1 to TRBJ2-3; 8 bases match TRBD2. The junction had 13 bases not matched to a gene; V was cut back by 4 bases and J by 0 bases. The CDR3 has 18 residues. Germline-derived CDR1 and CDR2 are SGHRS and YFSETQ. For the CDR3, the DNA is TGCGCCAGCAGCCACATACCCTCGGCTAGCGGGAGCACAGATACGCAGTATTTT. It specifies CASSHIPSASGSTDTQYF.

V usage is TRBV11-3 and J usage is TRBJ2-5; D is possibly TRBD1 (5 bases). The CDR3 is 15 amino acids. CDR1 and CDR2 (germline): SGHNT, YENEEA. V shed 1 base and J shed 2 bases, with 11 bases lying between them. The DNA for the CDR3 is TGTGCCAGCAGCTTAGGTCAGGGCCGACAAGAGACCCAGTACTTC. This encodes CASSLGQGRQETQYF.

This clone was picked up one time. This rearrangement joins TRBV19 to TRBJ2-2; 8 bases match TRBD1. Unmatched junction bases numbered 2, after V lost 8 bases and J lost 0 bases. Looked up from germline, CDR1 is LNHDA and CDR2 is SQIVND (reference sequence). The CDR3 is 14 amino acids. This CDR3 reads CASGTGANTGELFF. CDR3 DNA sequence: TGTGCCAGTGGGACAGGCGCGAACACCGGGGAGCTGTTTTTT. Together with reference TRBV19 and TRBJ2-2, the CDR3 gives the full variable domain: DGGITQSPKYLFRKEGQNVTLSCEQNLNHDAMYWYRQDPGQGLRLIYYSQIVNDFQKGDIAEGYSVSREKKESFPLTVTSAQKNPTAFYLCASGTGANTGELFFGEGSRLTVL.

The genes are TRBV28 and TRBJ2-7, with a weak D call TRBD2 (5 bases). CDR1 MDHEN and CDR2 SYDVKM come from the germline V gene. Deletions cut 5 bases from V and 12 bases from J, with 17 bases between. The CDR3 has 12 residues. DNA for the CDR3: TGTGCCAGCAGTCTCCGGGATCAAGGGTGGTACTTC. Translated: CASSLRDQGWYF.

The chain couples TRBV2 to TRBJ1-2; D ambiguous. The CDR3 totals 12 residues. V gave up 11 bases and J gave up 8 bases, with 18 bases separating them. Germline lookup yields CDR1 SNHLY and CDR2 FYNNEI. DNA for the CDR3: TGTGCCTGCAACCGGGGATCCGGGGGCTACACCTTC. It is translated as CACNRGSGGYTF.

The rearrangement links TRBV3-1 (or the pseudogene TRBV3-2) to TRBJ2-3, with TRBD2 matching 12 bases. The CDR3 consists of 17 residues. Germline-derived CDR1 and CDR2 are LGHDT and YNNKEL (reference sequence). V lost 1 base to trimming and J lost 1 base; unmatched junction nucleotides: 3. CDR3: CASSQGLAGVGTDTQYF. CDR3 sequence (DNA): TGTGCCAGCAGCCAAGGACTAGCGGGAGTGGGCACAGATACGCAGTATTTT.